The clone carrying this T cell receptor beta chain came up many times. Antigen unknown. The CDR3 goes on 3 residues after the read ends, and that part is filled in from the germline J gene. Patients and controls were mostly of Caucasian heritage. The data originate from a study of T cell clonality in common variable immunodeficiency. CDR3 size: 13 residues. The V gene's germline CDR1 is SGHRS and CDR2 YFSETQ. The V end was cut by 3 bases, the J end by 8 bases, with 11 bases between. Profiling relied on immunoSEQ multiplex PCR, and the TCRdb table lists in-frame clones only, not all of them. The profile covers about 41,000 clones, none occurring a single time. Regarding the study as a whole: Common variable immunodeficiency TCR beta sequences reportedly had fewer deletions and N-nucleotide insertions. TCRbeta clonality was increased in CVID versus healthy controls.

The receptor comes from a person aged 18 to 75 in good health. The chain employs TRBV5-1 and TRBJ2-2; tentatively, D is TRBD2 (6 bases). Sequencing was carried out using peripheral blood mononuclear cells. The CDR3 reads CASSYGGEGELFF. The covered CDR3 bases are TGCGCCAGCAGCTATGGAGGGGAGGGGGAG.